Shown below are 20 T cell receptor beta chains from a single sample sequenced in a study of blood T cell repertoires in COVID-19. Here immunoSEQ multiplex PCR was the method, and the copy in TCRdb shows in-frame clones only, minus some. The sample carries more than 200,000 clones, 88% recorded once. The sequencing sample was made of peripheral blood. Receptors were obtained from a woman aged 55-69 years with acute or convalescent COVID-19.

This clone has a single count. CDR3 DNA sequence: TGTGCCAGCTCCTCCCAAGGCGGGGCCTCAGCCCCCACTGAAGCTTTCTTT. As protein: CASSSQGGASAPTEAFF. The rearrangement links TRBV18 to TRBJ1-1; D might be TRBD1 (5 bases). The V gene lost 6 bases and the J gene lost 4 bases, with 24 bases spanning the gap. The CDR3 is made up of 17 amino acids. CDR1 and CDR2 (germline): KGHSH, LQKENI.

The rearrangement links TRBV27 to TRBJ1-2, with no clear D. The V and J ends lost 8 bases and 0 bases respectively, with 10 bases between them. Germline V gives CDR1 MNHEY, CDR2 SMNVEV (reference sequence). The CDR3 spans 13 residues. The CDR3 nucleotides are TGTGCCAGCGGACTGAGAGCTAACTATGGCTACACCTTC. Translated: CASGLRANYGYTF.

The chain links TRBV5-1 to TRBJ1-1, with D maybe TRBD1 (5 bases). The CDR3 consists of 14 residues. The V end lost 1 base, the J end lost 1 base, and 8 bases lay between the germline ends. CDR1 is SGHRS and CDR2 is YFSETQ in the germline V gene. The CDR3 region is CASSLSRENTEAFF. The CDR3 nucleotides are TGCGCCAGCAGCTTGTCCAGGGAGAACACTGAAGCTTTCTTT.

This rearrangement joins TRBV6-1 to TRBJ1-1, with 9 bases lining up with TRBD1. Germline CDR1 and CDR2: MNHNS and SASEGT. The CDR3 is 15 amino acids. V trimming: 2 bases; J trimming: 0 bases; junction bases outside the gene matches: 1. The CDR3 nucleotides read TGTGCCAGCAGTGAACGGACAGGGGTGAACACTGAAGCTTTCTTT. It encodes CASSERTGVNTEAFF.

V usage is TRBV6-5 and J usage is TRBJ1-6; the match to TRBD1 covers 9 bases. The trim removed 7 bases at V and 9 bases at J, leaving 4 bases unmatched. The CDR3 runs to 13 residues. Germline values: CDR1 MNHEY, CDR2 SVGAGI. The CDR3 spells CASIRDRASPLHF. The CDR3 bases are TGTGCCAGCATTAGGGACAGGGCTTCACCCCTCCACTTT.

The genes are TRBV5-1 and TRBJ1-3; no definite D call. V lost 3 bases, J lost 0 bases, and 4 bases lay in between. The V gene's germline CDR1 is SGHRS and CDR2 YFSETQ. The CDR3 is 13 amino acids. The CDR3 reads CASSYSSGNTIYF. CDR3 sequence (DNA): TGCGCCAGCAGCTACAGCTCTGGAAACACCATATATTTT.

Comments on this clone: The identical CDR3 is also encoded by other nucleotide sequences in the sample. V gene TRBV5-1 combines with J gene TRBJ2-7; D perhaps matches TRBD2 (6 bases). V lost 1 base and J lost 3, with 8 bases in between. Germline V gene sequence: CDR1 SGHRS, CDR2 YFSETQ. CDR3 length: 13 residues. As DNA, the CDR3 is TGCGCCAGCAGCTTGTCCGGGGGCTACGAGCAGTACTTC. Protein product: CASSLSGGYEQYF.

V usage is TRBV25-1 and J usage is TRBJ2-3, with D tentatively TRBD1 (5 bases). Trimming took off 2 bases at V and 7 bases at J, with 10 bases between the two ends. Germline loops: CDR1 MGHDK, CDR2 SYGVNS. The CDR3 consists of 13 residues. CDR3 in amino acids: CASSEGQGNTQYF. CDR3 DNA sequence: TGTGCCAGCAGTGAAGGCCAGGGAAATACGCAGTATTTT.

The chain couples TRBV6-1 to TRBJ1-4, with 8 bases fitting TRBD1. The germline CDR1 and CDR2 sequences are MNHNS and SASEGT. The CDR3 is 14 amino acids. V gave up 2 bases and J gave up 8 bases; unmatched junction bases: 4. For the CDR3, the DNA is TGTGCCAGCAGTGAAAGGGCAGGGGGCGAAAAACTGTTTTTT. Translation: CASSERAGGEKLFF.

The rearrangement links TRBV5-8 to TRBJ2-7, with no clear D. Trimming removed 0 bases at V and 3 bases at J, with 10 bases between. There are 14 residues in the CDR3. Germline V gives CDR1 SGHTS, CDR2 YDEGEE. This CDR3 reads CASSLVQALYEQYF. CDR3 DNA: TGTGCCAGCAGCTTGGTCCAGGCTCTCTACGAGCAGTACTTC.

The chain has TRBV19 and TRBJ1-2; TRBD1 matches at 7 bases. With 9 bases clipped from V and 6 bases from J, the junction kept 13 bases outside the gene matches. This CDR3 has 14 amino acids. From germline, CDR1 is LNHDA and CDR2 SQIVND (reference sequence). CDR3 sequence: CASVSTGVSHGYTF. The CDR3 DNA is TGTGCCAGCGTCTCAACAGGGGTTAGCCATGGCTACACCTTC. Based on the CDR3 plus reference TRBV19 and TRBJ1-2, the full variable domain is DGGITQSPKYLFRKEGQNVTLSCEQNLNHDAMYWYRQDPGQGLRLIYYSQIVNDFQKGDIAEGYSVSREKKESFPLTVTSAQKNPTAFYLCASVSTGVSHGYTFGSGTRLTVV.

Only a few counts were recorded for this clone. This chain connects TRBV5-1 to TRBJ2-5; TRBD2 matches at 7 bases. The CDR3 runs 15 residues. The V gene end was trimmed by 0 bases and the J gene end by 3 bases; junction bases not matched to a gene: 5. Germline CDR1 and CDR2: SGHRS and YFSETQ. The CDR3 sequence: CASSLGGGFKETQYF. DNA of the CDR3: TGCGCCAGCAGCTTGGGGGGAGGGTTCAAAGAGACCCAGTACTTC.

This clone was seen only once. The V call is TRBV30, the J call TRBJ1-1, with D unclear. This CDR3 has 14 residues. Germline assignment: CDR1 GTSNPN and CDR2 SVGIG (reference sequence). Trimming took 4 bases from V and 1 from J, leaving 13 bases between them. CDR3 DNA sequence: TGTGCCTGGATATTTGGACTTCCGAACACTGAAGCTTTCTTT. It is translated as CAWIFGLPNTEAFF. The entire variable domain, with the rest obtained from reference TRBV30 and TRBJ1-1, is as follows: SQTIHQWPATLVQPVGSPLSLECTVEGTSNPNLYWYRQAAGRGLQLLFYSVGIGQISSEVPQNLSASRPQDRQFILSSKKLLLSDSGFYLCAWIFGLPNTEAFFGQGTRLTVV.

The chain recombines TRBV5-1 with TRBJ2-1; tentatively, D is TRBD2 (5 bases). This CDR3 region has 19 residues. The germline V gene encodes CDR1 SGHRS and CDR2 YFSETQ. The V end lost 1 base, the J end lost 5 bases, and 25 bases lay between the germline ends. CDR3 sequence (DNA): TGCGCCAGCAGCTTGATATGGGCAAGAGGGAGCCTCGGGAACAATGAGCAGTTCTTC. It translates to CASSLIWARGSLGNNEQFF.

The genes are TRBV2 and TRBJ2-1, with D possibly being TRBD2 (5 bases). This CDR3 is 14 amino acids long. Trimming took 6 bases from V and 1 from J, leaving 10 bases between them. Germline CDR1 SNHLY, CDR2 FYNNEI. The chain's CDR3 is CASRTILSYNEQFF. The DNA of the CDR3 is TGTGCCAGCAGGACTATCCTATCCTACAATGAGCAGTTCTTC.

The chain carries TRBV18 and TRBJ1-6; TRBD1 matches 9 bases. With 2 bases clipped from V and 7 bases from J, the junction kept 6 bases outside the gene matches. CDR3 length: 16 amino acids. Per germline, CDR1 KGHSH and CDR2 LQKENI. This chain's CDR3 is CASSPIWDRENSPLHF. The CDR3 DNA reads TGTGCCAGCTCACCAATCTGGGACAGGGAAAATTCACCCCTCCACTTT.

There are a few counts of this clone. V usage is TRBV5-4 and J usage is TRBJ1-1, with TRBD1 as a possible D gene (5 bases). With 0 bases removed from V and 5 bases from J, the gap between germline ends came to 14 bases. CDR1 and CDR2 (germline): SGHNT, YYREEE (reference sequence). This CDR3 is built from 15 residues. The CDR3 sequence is CASSLVTGVSTEAFF. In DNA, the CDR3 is TGTGCCAGCAGCTTGGTTACGGGGGTTAGTACTGAAGCTTTCTTT.

The CDR3 region is CASSQTSGGAGELFF. In nucleotides, the CDR3 is TGTGCCAGTAGTCAGACTAGCGGGGGGGCCGGGGAGCTGTTTTTT. This chain uses TRBV19 with TRBJ2-2; 14 bases agree with TRBD2. Germline loops: CDR1 LNHDA, CDR2 SQIVND (reference sequence). This CDR3 is 15 amino acids long. The V segment lost 5 bases and the J segment 6 bases; nucleotides outside the gene matches: 2.

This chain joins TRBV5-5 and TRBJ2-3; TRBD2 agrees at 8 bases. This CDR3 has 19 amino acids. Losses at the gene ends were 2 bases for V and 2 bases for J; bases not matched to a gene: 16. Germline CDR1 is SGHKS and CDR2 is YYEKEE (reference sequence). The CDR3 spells CASSFRSNGVAGITDTQYF. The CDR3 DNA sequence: TGTGCCAGCAGCTTTCGGAGCAACGGGGTAGCGGGGATCACAGATACGCAGTATTTT.

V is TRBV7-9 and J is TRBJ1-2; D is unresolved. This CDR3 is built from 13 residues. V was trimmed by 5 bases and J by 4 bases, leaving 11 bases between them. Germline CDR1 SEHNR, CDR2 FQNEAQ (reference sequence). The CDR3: CASSPEQFYGYTF. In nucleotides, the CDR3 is TGTGCCAGCAGCCCAGAACAGTTCTATGGCTACACCTTC.